This T cell receptor (beta chain) was captured by sequencing in a study of cytomegalovirus exposure and HLA in healthy donors. In the study overall: As an earlier analysis found, some 180 million T cells yielded approximately 100 million unique TCR beta sequences. A preliminary data release comprised tens of millions of unique TCRs obtained from HLA-typed donors.

Notes on the study in general: Judged likely to be a sequencing artifact was a cluster of highly shared sequence variants. In a later analysis, a missense DCLRE1C variant was linked to TCR beta V- and J-gene trimming.

On this clone itself: Its antigen is unknown.

The PCR contained 60 Vbeta and 13 Jbeta primers. TCRdb keeps only in-frame clones here, not all; method: immunoSEQ multiplex PCR. The table records roughly 100,000 clones, over 65% of them present only once. The germline V and J ends were trimmed by 3 bases and 4 bases, with 10 bases remaining between them. Germline assignment: CDR1 LNHDA and CDR2 SQIVND (reference sequence). This CDR3 is 14 amino acids long. The gene calls are TRBV19 and TRBJ1-5; a weak D match, TRBD1 (6 bases). This receptor was taken from a man aged 40-49 years in good health and CMV-seropositive. The sample comprised PBMCs. The CDR3 reads CASSMGASNQPQHF. In nucleotides, the CDR3 is TGTGCCAGTAGTATGGGGGCTTCGAATCAGCCCCAGCATTTT. Full variable domain (remainder filled in from reference TRBV19 and TRBJ1-5): DGGITQSPKYLFRKEGQNVTLSCEQNLNHDAMYWYRQDPGQGLRLIYYSQIVNDFQKGDIAEGYSVSREKKESFPLTVTSAQKNPTAFYLCASSMGASNQPQHFGDGTRLSIL.